This entry is about one T cell receptor beta chain. This clone was detected once. Its antigen remains unidentified. It has no much larger one-base neighbor in the sample; base qualities were not kept. As encoded in the germline V gene, CDR1 is SGDLS while CDR2 is YYNGEE. Inclusive of the bounding cysteine and phenylalanine, the CDR3 is 15 residues long. Only CDR3 DNA remains: 45 bases, in frame from the first base. This sample stems from a study of T cells after somatic rescue of genetic block (TCRdb year 2020). About the investigation overall: The study assessed how robust, over the long term, a T-cell system was when the system had developed through somatic rescue of a genetic block in T-cell development.

Library method: the immunoSEQ multiplex PCR assay. In its TCRdb copy, this immuneACCESS table keeps in-frame sequences only and misses some clones. Where compared with another copy, unresolved V genes explain less than half of these, and the others have no known cause. This sample lists roughly 11,000 clones; about four fifths were detected once. Of the sample, just over 8% falls within the top ten clones. Material: peripheral blood mononuclear cells (PBMCs). The sequence derives from a boy under 18. Here the chain combines TRBV9 and TRBJ2-5, with the D call perhaps TRBD1 or TRBD2, as 5 bases match in each case. The J call may not be correct, given that the DNA end is closer to TRBJ2-7. The CDR3 in this case is CASSVESGGTYEQYF. The nucleotide sequence is TGTGCCAGCAGCGTAGAAAGTGGGGGAACCTACGAGCAGTACTTC.